This T cell receptor (beta chain) is from a study of cytomegalovirus exposure and HLA in healthy donors. This CDR3 has 14 residues. The germline V gene encodes CDR1 SGHRS and CDR2 YFSETQ. Trimming removed 0 bases from V and 8 bases from J; junction bases left unmatched: 3. PCR primers comprised 60 Vbeta and 13 Jbeta primers. Here immunoSEQ multiplex PCR was the method, and the copy in TCRdb shows in-frame clones only, minus some. The sample has about 150,000 clones, around 79% seen once. On this clone: Its antigen is still unknown.

Study-wide findings and caveats: V- and J-gene trimming of TCR beta was linked (in a later analysis) to a missense DCLRE1C variant. The classifier, whose performance was assessed in both the original and validation cohorts, reportedly diagnosed cytomegalovirus status with high specificity and sensitivity. The likely origin of a cluster of highly shared sequence variants was a sequencing artifact.

The V call is TRBV5-1, the J call TRBJ2-1; 9 bases are shared with TRBD2. The sequenced sample consisted of PBMCs. The source of this sequence is a man aged 25 to 40 in good health and CMV-seropositive. The CDR3 DNA reads as TGCGCCAGCAGCTTGGCCTGGACTAGCGATGAGCAGTTCTTC. Translating it yields CASSLAWTSDEQFF. Full variable domain (remainder filled in from reference TRBV5-1 and TRBJ2-1): KAGVTQTPRYLIKTRGQQVTLSCSPISGHRSVSWYQQTPGQGLQFLFEYFSETQRNKGNFPGRFSGRQFSNSRSEMNVSTLELGDSALYLCASSLAWTSDEQFFGPGTRLTVL.